These T cell receptor beta chains were read from a single sample in a study of cytomegalovirus exposure and HLA in healthy donors. Sequencing was performed with immunoSEQ multiplex PCR; in TCRdb, only in-frame clones are kept and a portion is missing. The repertoire has about 93,000 clones, 78% of them found once; the top ten carry about 3%. What was sequenced was PBMCs. These receptors were obtained from a woman between 35 and 50 years old in good health and CMV-seronegative. The CDR3 runs from the conserved cysteine through the conserved F or W.

v_call: TRBV28; j_call: TRBJ1-3; cdr3_aa: CASGLSRTIYF
v_call: TRBV5-4; j_call: TRBJ2-1; cdr3_aa: CASSLEGGRAYEQFF
v_call: TRBV25-1; j_call: TRBJ1-5; cdr3_aa: CASSDRATAGNQPQHF
v_call: TRBV19; j_call: TRBJ2-7; cdr3_aa: CASSLDRGVEQYF
v_call: TRBV4-3; j_call: TRBJ2-1; cdr3_aa: CASSLAPGLALSEQFF
v_call: TRBV6-4; j_call: TRBJ2-1; cdr3_aa: CASSDSSGAYNEQFF
v_call: TRBV19; j_call: TRBJ2-2; cdr3_aa: CASSRQGVTGELFF
v_call: TRBV10-3; j_call: TRBJ2-1; cdr3_aa: CAISGGRANNEQFF
v_call: TRBV5-1; j_call: TRBJ1-1; cdr3_aa: CASSPVVNTEAFF
v_call: TRBV5-1; j_call: TRBJ2-1; cdr3_aa: CASSLDLSINEQFF
v_call: TRBV6-5; j_call: TRBJ2-7; cdr3_aa: CASSRGTFPYEQYF
v_call: TRBV10-2; j_call: TRBJ2-5; cdr3_aa: CASSVQGETQYF
v_call: TRBV5-1; j_call: TRBJ1-2; cdr3_aa: CASSPLDRGSGYTF
v_call: TRBV19; j_call: TRBJ2-5; cdr3_aa: CASRKPGETQYF
v_call: TRBV19; j_call: TRBJ1-5; cdr3_aa: CASSIRSGVVNNQPQHF
v_call: TRBV28; j_call: TRBJ2-3; cdr3_aa: CASSSRLLRFTSTDTQYF
v_call: TRBV5-6; j_call: TRBJ2-7; cdr3_aa: CASLGGDPYEQYF
v_call: TRBV28; j_call: TRBJ2-1; cdr3_aa: CASSLWTSSYNEQFF
v_call: TRBV6-5; j_call: TRBJ2-7; cdr3_aa: CASSYGAQGREQYF
v_call: TRBV6-6; j_call: TRBJ1-2; cdr3_aa: CASRSTGTALSYGYTF
v_call: TRBV7-2; j_call: TRBJ1-5; cdr3_aa: CASSLDGGSNQPQHF
v_call: TRBV27; j_call: NA; cdr3_aa: CASSLGVGAYEQYF
v_call: TRBV27; j_call: TRBJ2-2; cdr3_aa: CASSPRGYTGELFF
v_call: TRBV6-4; j_call: TRBJ2-3; cdr3_aa: CASSDIAGGTDTQYF
v_call: TRBV6-1; j_call: TRBJ1-4; cdr3_aa: CASRADRGPEKLFF
v_call: TRBV28; j_call: TRBJ1-1; cdr3_aa: CASTLTVNTEAFF
v_call: TRBV19; j_call: TRBJ1-1; cdr3_aa: CASSIFPPQRTGSTEAFF
v_call: TRBV5-1; j_call: TRBJ1-1; cdr3_aa: CASSLIGGPNTEAFF
v_call: TRBV7-2; j_call: TRBJ2-4; cdr3_aa: CASSLIPGRLAKNIQYF
v_call: TRBV2; j_call: TRBJ1-2; cdr3_aa: CASTSDRGGYTF
v_call: TRBV27; j_call: TRBJ2-1; cdr3_aa: CASRLTGKGEQFF
v_call: TRBV29-1; j_call: TRBJ1-2; cdr3_aa: CSVEPGQANYGYTF
v_call: TRBV19; j_call: TRBJ2-3; cdr3_aa: CASSRAGGPNTQYF
v_call: TRBV7-8; j_call: TRBJ1-5; cdr3_aa: CASSLWDRGDQPQHF
v_call: TRBV5-6; j_call: NA; cdr3_aa: CASSLERGGGEQYF
v_call: TRBV11-2; j_call: TRBJ2-7; cdr3_aa: CASSLPGVLYEQYF
v_call: TRBV5-6; j_call: TRBJ2-1; cdr3_aa: CASSLRTGGLWGQFF
v_call: TRBV5-1; j_call: TRBJ1-1; cdr3_aa: CASSLGGGYTEAFF
v_call: TRBV6-5; j_call: TRBJ1-1; cdr3_aa: CASKYRGMNTEAFF